These 28 T cell receptor beta chains share one sample of origin, sequenced in a study of shared clonotypes between healthy human individuals. This table comes from immunoSEQ multiplex PCR, and its TCRdb copy is limited to in-frame clones, with some not included. The profile shows over a million clones, around 82% of them singletons. The sequenced sample consisted of memory CD4+ T cells from PBMCs. As to subset: CD45RA-negative fraction. Receptor source: a man between 18 and 35 years old in good health. Some clones in this sample may be carry-over from other donors' samples.

The chain employs TRBV10-3 and TRBJ2-3; 10 bases map to TRBD1. The V gene end was trimmed by 6 bases and the J gene end by 3 bases; junction bases not matched to a gene: 3. CDR3 length: 14 residues. The V gene's germline CDR1 is ENHRY and CDR2 SYGVKD. The CDR3 DNA reads as TGTGCCATCAGGGGACAGGGGCGGACAGATACGCAGTATTTT. Translated: CAIRGQGRTDTQYF.

This rearrangement joins TRBV29-1 to TRBJ2-7, with 9 bases matching TRBD2. With 5 bases clipped from V and 8 bases from J, the junction kept 10 bases outside the gene matches. CDR1 and CDR2 (germline): SQVTM, ANQGSEA. The CDR3 extends over 13 amino acids. Here the CDR3 reads CSVQSLAGDKQYF. CDR3 nucleotide sequence: TGCAGCGTTCAGTCCTTAGCGGGAGATAAGCAGTACTTC.

In this sample, this clone turned up once. The chain has TRBV25-1 and TRBJ2-3; 8 bases line up with TRBD2. This CDR3 is 16 amino acids long. CDR1 is MGHDK, CDR2 SYGVNS, per germline. The J segment lost 2 bases and the V segment lost 2 bases, leaving 6 bases of the junction unmatched. The chain's CDR3 is CASSEAGRGDTDTQYF. In DNA, the CDR3 is TGTGCCAGCAGTGAAGCCGGGAGGGGGGACACAGATACGCAGTATTTT.

The chain is built from TRBV13 and TRBJ1-2; a weak D match, TRBD1 (5 bases). The CDR3 has 13 residues. V was pared by 4 bases and J by 8 bases, with 14 bases between. Germline CDR1 reads PRHDT; CDR2 reads FYEKMQ (reference sequence). In DNA form, the CDR3 reads TGTGCCAGCAGCTACTTTGGGGGGACGGGCTACACCTTC. It is translated as CASSYFGGTGYTF.

The chain carries TRBV5-1 and TRBJ2-3; tentatively, D is TRBD1 (6 bases). V lost 4 bases and J lost 2, with 11 bases in between. This CDR3 has 14 residues. Germline V gene sequence: CDR1 SGHRS, CDR2 YFSETQ. CDR3 bases: TGCGCCAGCAGCCAGGGGTGGGACACAGATACGCAGTATTTT. Translated: CASSQGWDTDTQYF.

The chain is built from TRBV5-1 and TRBJ2-7; D is ambiguous. This CDR3 has 12 amino acids. Germline CDR1 and CDR2: SGHRS and YFSETQ. V lost 4 bases, J lost 7 bases, and 12 bases lay in between. CDR3 coding DNA: TGCGCCAGCAGCAAACCGGGCCGGGAGCAGTACTTC. Protein: CASSKPGREQYF.

The chain employs TRBV6-5 and TRBJ2-7; D might be TRBD1 or TRBD2, each matching 5 bases. V was trimmed by 0 bases and J by 6 bases, leaving 12 bases between them. The CDR3 contains 14 residues. The germline gives CDR1 MNHEY, CDR2 SVGAGI. The CDR3 protein is CASSYSGLRGEQYF. CDR3 DNA sequence: TGTGCCAGCAGTTACTCGGGGCTGAGGGGCGAGCAGTACTTC.

The CDR3 sequence: CASSQIPGPYGYTF. The CDR3 nucleotides are TGTGCCAGCAGCCAGATACCGGGTCCCTATGGCTACACCTTC. This chain connects TRBV11-1 to TRBJ1-2; no firm D call. Per germline, CDR1 SGHAT and CDR2 FQDESV (reference sequence). V lost 5 bases and J lost 4, with 14 bases in between. The CDR3 has 14 amino acids.

V and J are TRBV25-1 and TRBJ2-7; D tentatively reads TRBD1 or TRBD2 (5 bases each). The germline gives CDR1 MGHDK, CDR2 SYGVNS. The CDR3 is made up of 16 amino acids. Trimming stripped 1 base from V and 5 bases from J, with 18 bases between. CDR3 in amino acids: CASSESGGPKGDEQYF. DNA of the CDR3: TGTGCCAGCAGTGAATCCGGCGGGCCTAAAGGGGACGAGCAGTACTTC.

This clone has only one observation. This could be a read error, since a much larger clone is one nucleotide away. In the same sample, other DNA sequences code for this CDR3. This chain uses TRBV5-1 with TRBJ2-5; TRBD1 matches 8 bases. V lost 0 bases, J lost 4 bases, and 2 bases stayed unmatched. Germline-derived CDR1 and CDR2 are SGHRS and YFSETQ. This CDR3 contains 14 residues. The CDR3 nucleotides read TGCGCCAGCAGCTTGGGGCAGGGGGCAGAGACCCAGTACTTC. Its translation is CASSLGQGAETQYF.

This chain joins TRBV7-9 and TRBJ2-7; 9 bases are a match to TRBD2. Trimming took 6 bases from V and 6 from J; bases not matched to a gene: 21. There are 18 residues in the CDR3. Germline V CDR1 and CDR2: SEHNR, FQNEAQ (reference sequence). The DNA for the CDR3 is TGTGCCAGCAGTTCTACTCTGAAATTCGGGCGGGAGGGTTTCGAGCAGTACTTC. Translated, it gives CASSSTLKFGREGFEQYF.

Only a few counts were recorded for this clone. The rearrangement joins TRBV6-5 to TRBJ1-1; D possibly corresponds to TRBD1 (6 bases). Per the germline V gene, CDR1 is MNHEY and CDR2 is SVGAGI. V shed 0 bases and J shed 4 bases, with 12 bases lying between them. The CDR3 is 15 residues long. The CDR3 loop reads CASSYSGATRTEAFF. DNA for the CDR3: TGTGCCAGCAGTTACTCGGGGGCGACGCGCACTGAAGCTTTCTTT.

This chain connects TRBV6-1 to TRBJ2-5, with 11 positions matching TRBD2. This CDR3 is 16 amino acids long. The V and J ends lost 0 bases and 4 bases, in that order; junction bases with no gene match: 4. The germline CDR1 and CDR2 sequences are MNHNS and SASEGT. The CDR3: CASSEASGRVIETQYF. DNA for the CDR3: TGTGCCAGCAGTGAAGCTAGCGGGAGGGTTATAGAGACCCAGTACTTC.

In this sample, this clone turned up once. Here the CDR3 DNA reads TGCGCCAGCAGCTTCGTGTCCTCCTCGCAAGAGACCCAGTACTTC. Its protein is CASSFVSSSQETQYF. J is TRBJ2-5 and V is TRBV5-1; D unresolved. Deletions cut 2 bases from V and 2 bases from J, with 13 bases between. This CDR3 has 15 amino acids. Germline V gives CDR1 SGHRS, CDR2 YFSETQ.

V gene TRBV12-5 combines with J gene TRBJ2-5; 8 nucleotides match TRBD1. Germline CDR1 LGHNT, CDR2 FRNRAP. J lost 5 bases, V lost 6 bases, and 8 bases had no gene match. The CDR3 consists of 14 residues. CDR3 sequence: CASGGAGGEETQYF. CDR3 coding DNA: TGTGCTAGTGGAGGGGCAGGGGGCGAGGAGACCCAGTACTTC.

Only a few counts were recorded for this clone. The rearrangement uses TRBV30 and TRBJ2-7; D not resolved. This CDR3 spans 12 amino acids. The V gene's germline CDR1 is GTSNPN and CDR2 SVGIG (reference sequence). Trimming removed 1 base from V and 4 bases from J, with 8 bases in between. In DNA, the CDR3 is TGTGCCTGGAGTGGGTCAGAGTACGAGCAGTACTTC. Its translation: CAWSGSEYEQYF.

The chain employs TRBV4-2 and TRBJ2-7, with 8 positions matching TRBD2. The V gene's germline CDR1 is LGHNA and CDR2 YNFKEQ. The CDR3 extends over 14 amino acids. Germline trimming cut 5 bases from V and 4 bases from J; bases unmatched to any gene: 7. DNA of the CDR3: TGTGCCAGCAGCGAATGGACTAGCAAGTACGAGCAGTACTTC. This encodes CASSEWTSKYEQYF.

This clone appeared many times. Other nucleotide sequences in the sample specify the same CDR3. This chain links TRBV30 with TRBJ1-2, with 8 bases identical to TRBD1. The CDR3 is 14 amino acids. Trimming removed 5 bases from V and 0 bases from J; junction bases left unmatched: 5. Per the germline V gene, CDR1 is GTSNPN and CDR2 is SVGIG (reference sequence). CDR3 in DNA: TGTGCCTGGGGGACAGGTCCCCCTAACTATGGCTACACCTTC. Translation gives CAWGTGPPNYGYTF.

This clone was detected a few times. The genes are TRBV19 and TRBJ1-5, with a weak D call TRBD1 (5 bases). The CDR3 is made up of 15 amino acids. The germline gives CDR1 LNHDA, CDR2 SQIVND (reference sequence). The V end was cut by 5 bases, the J end by 8 bases, with 19 bases between. The CDR3 coding sequence is TGTGCCAGTAGTCCCGTCAGGGCGAGATTGGAGCCCCAGCATTTT. Residues: CASSPVRARLEPQHF.

The chain employs TRBV30 and TRBJ2-7, with D perhaps being TRBD1 or TRBD2 (5 bases each). The V and J ends lost 8 bases and 10 bases respectively, with 18 bases between them. Germline CDR1 GTSNPN, CDR2 SVGIG (reference sequence). The CDR3 runs to 11 residues. The CDR3 sequence is CARGERPSQYF. The CDR3 bases are TGTGCCCGGGGCGAGAGACCCAGTCAGTACTTC.

This chain links TRBV2 with TRBJ2-1, with D tentatively TRBD2 (5 bases). This CDR3 spans 14 amino acids. V gave up 6 bases and J gave up 0 bases, with 9 bases separating them. Per germline, CDR1 SNHLY and CDR2 FYNNEI. The CDR3 loop is CASRGTSSYNEQFF. CDR3 coding DNA: TGTGCCAGCAGAGGAACTAGCTCCTACAATGAGCAGTTCTTC.

The chain carries TRBV11-2 and TRBJ1-2; D call uncertain. Trimming shortened V by 2 bases and J by 6 bases, and 16 bases separated the two germline ends. The CDR3 covers 15 residues. CDR1 and CDR2 (germline): SGHAT, FQNNGV. In DNA, the CDR3 is TGTGCCAGCAGCTTATATGGTCTAGGGTCAGATGGCTACACCTTC. Translation: CASSLYGLGSDGYTF.

This clone was recorded a few times. The rearrangement joins TRBV28 to TRBJ2-5; D may correspond to TRBD1 or TRBD2 (5 bases each). The V gene's germline CDR1 is MDHEN and CDR2 SYDVKM. The CDR3 is 15 residues long. The V end was cut by 4 bases, the J end by 3 bases, with 15 bases between. CDR3 coding DNA: TGTGCCAGCAGTTATCCGGGACCGAGAAAAGAGACCCAGTACTTC. Translation gives CASSYPGPRKETQYF.

This clone was observed a single time. The genes are TRBV7-2 and TRBJ2-1, with a weak D call TRBD2 (5 bases). Per the germline V gene, CDR1 is SGHTA and CDR2 is FQGNSA. There are 16 residues in the CDR3. Trimming shortened V by 3 bases and J by 8 bases, and 20 bases separated the two germline ends. CDR3 sequence: CASSFYGLVRIDEQFF. CDR3 nucleotides: TGTGCCAGCAGCTTCTATGGACTGGTTCGGATTGATGAGCAGTTCTTC.

The chain joins TRBV7-9 to TRBJ2-2; D gene unclear. Trimming left V 1 base short and J 0 bases short, with 9 bases between. Per germline, CDR1 SEHNR and CDR2 FQNEAQ (reference sequence). CDR3 length equals 16 residues. CDR3 region: CASSLGRYTNTGELFF. The CDR3 DNA sequence: TGTGCCAGCAGCTTAGGACGGTATACGAACACCGGGGAGCTGTTTTTT.

DNA for the CDR3: TGTGCCAGCAGTCGCCTCAGCCAAGAGACCCAGTACTTC. Protein: CASSRLSQETQYF. The chain links TRBV2 to TRBJ2-5; D call uncertain. Trimming removed 5 bases from V and 1 base from J, with 8 bases in between. The CDR3 length is 13 residues. Germline loops: CDR1 SNHLY, CDR2 FYNNEI.

The chain carries TRBV5-1 and TRBJ2-2, with 7 bases lining up with TRBD2. V dropped 3 bases and J dropped 1; count of bases not matched to a gene: 3. CDR1 SGHRS and CDR2 YFSETQ come from the germline V gene. This CDR3 comprises 15 residues. CDR3 region: CASSSLAENTGELFF. The CDR3 DNA follows: TGCGCCAGCAGCTCCCTAGCGGAGAACACCGGGGAGCTGTTTTTT. Full variable domain (remainder filled in from reference TRBV5-1 and TRBJ2-2): KAGVTQTPRYLIKTRGQQVTLSCSPISGHRSVSWYQQTPGQGLQFLFEYFSETQRNKGNFPGRFSGRQFSNSRSEMNVSTLELGDSALYLCASSSLAENTGELFFGEGSRLTVL.

V gene TRBV7-2 combines with J gene TRBJ2-6; no firm D call. This CDR3 region has 15 residues. V was cut by 6 bases and J by 3 bases, with 12 bases left in between. The germline V gene encodes CDR1 SGHTA and CDR2 FQGNSA. CDR3 loop: CASRRVAGGANVLTF. Written as DNA, the CDR3 is TGTGCCAGCAGGAGAGTAGCAGGTGGGGCCAACGTCCTGACTTTC. The full variable domain, in which reference TRBV7-2 and TRBJ2-6 provide the parts outside the CDR3, is GAGVSQSPSNKVTEKGKDVELRCDPISGHTALYWYRQSLGQGLEFLIYFQGNSAPDKSGLPSDRFSAERTGGSVSTLTIQRTQQEDSAVYLCASRRVAGGANVLTFGAGSRLTVL.